The entry below gives a single T cell receptor (beta chain) sequence along with its context. Each CDR3 protein is one row after TCRdb ran MiXCR on the reads. The sample lists approximately 90,000 distinct CDR3 sequences, roughly a third seen once, with less than 2.5% in the top ten. The V end was cut by 3 bases, the J end by 0 bases, with 12 bases between. The CDR3 covers 15 residues. CDR1 is DFQATT, CDR2 SNEGSKA, per germline (reference sequence). The data were taken from a study of type 1 regulatory T cells. Study-level information: T-allo10 is an in vitro-generated, Tr1-enriched CD4 T cell product specific for alloantigen.

The chain links TRBV20-1 to TRBJ1-5; D perhaps matches TRBD1 (5 bases). The TCR comes from a human donor in good health. The sample taken for sequencing was CD4+ T cells, either the whole sample or a sorted fraction (not recorded which). CDR3 DNA sequence: TGCAGTGCTAGTGGGGGGAAAAATAGCAATCAGCCCCAGCATTTT. Protein: CSASGGKNSNQPQHF.